This T cell receptor beta chain was sequenced during a study of blood T cell repertoires in COVID-19 (dated by TCRdb to the early 2020s). Some background on the complete study: The collaborator samples originated in the United States, Italy and Spain and spanned the acute and convalescent phases of COVID-19. The repertoires were made available in a free public database intended to serve as a resource for research on the immune response to SARS-CoV-2. Sample metadata almost always included a de-identified subject ID, COVID-19 status, age in years and sex. The samples were drawn from two sources: the first 160 participants of the ongoing ImmuneRACE study, and fewer than 1,500 subjects contributed by 6 global collaborators. Subjects who had been exposed to COVID-19, were actively infected with it, or had recovered from it provided the deeply sampled blood TCRbeta repertoires that made up the dataset. Where available, HLA class I and class II types were taken from metadata supplied by the sample provider and were not determined by assay-based typing. The prospective study material was composed of cDNA or gDNA derived from T cells, B-cell-depleted T cells, or PBMCs.

Here is what the overall study found, with its caveats: The quantity of clinical and demographic metadata differed by source and by participant and was supplied without curation.

A second Seattle source provided samples from volunteer blood donors who had recovered from COVID-19. Collaborating institutions collected whole blood in K2EDTA tubes following their own protocols. Collaborator samples were shipped for TCRbeta analysis as frozen whole blood, isolated PBMCs, or DNA extracted from either sample type. With respect to this clone: Its antigen target is currently unknown. Per-nucleotide qualities are absent, and no much larger clonotype sits a single base away.

Including cysteine and phenylalanine, the CDR3 has 15 amino acids. CDR3 DNA is the only sequence kept; it has 45 bases, read in frame from the first base. The V and J ends are trimmed by 6 bases and 1 base, leaving 16 bases between them. The germline V gene provides CDR1 SGHRS and CDR2 YFSETQ. The immunoSEQ Assay, a bias-controlled multiplex PCR, was used to amplify TCRbeta CDR3 regions from genomic DNA. In the paper's pipeline: Nucleated cell counts per sample were estimated from amplification of reference gene primers within the assay. Sequence reads were collapsed and filtered to measure the absolute abundance of every unique TCRbeta CDR3 rearrangement. For each sample, productive Simpson clonality was calculated by taking the square root of Simpson's diversity index across productive rearrangements. What TCRdb holds here is the immuneACCESS table cut down to in-frame rearrangements. Part of the clones is not present; checked against another copy, under half of the missing clones reflect an unresolved V gene, and the others are unexplained. D and trimming were read from the DNA, whereas the V and J calls and clone size are those reported in that table. The sample table shows about 260,000 clones, and about 87% are seen once. Clones ranked in the top ten supply roughly 1.6% of the sample.

The sample consisted of peripheral blood. The rearranged chain carries TRBV5-1 and TRBJ1-1, with a weak D call of TRBD1 (6 bases match). This TCR derives from a woman in her forties who had recovered from COVID-19. In nucleotides, the sequence is TGCGCCAGCATAGATTGGGGACAACCGAACACTGAAGCTTTCTTT. Its translation reads: CASIDWGQPNTEAFF.